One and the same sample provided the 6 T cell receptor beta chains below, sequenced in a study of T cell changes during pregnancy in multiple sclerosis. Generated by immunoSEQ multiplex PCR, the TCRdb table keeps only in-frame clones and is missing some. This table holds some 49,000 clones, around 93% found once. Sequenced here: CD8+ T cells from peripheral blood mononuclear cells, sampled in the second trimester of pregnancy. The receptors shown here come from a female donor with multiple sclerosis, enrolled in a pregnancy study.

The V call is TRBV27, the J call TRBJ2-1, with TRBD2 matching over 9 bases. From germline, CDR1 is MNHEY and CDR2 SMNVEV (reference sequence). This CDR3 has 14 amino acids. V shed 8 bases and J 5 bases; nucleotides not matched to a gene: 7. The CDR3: CASDSSGAHNEQFF. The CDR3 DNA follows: TGTGCCAGCGATTCTAGCGGGGCCCACAATGAGCAGTTCTTC.

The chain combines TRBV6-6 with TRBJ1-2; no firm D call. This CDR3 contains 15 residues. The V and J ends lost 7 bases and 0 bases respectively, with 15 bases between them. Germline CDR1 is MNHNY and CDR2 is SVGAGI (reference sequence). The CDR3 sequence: CASITPGRSNYGYTF. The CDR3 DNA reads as TGTGCCAGCATCACCCCCGGGAGATCTAACTATGGCTACACCTTC.

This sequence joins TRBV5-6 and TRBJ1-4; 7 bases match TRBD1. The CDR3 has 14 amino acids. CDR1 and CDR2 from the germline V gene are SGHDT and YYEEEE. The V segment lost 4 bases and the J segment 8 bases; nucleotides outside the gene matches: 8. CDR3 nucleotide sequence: TGTGCCAGCAGCCTCCGACAGGGTGGCGAAAAACTGTTTTTT. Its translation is CASSLRQGGEKLFF.

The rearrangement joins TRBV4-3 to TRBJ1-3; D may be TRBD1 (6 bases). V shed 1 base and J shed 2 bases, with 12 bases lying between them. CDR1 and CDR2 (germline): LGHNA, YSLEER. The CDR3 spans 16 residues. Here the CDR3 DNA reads TGCGCCAGCAGCCAAGGAACAGGGTTAGCTGGAAACACCATATATTTT. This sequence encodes CASSQGTGLAGNTIYF.

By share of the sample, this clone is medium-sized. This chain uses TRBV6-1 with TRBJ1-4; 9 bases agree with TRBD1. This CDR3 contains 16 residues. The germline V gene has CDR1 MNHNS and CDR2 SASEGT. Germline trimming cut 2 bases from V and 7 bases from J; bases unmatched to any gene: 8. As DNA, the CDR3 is TGTGCCAGCAGTGAATTAACCGGGACAGGGCGTGAAAAACTGTTTTTT. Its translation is CASSELTGTGREKLFF.

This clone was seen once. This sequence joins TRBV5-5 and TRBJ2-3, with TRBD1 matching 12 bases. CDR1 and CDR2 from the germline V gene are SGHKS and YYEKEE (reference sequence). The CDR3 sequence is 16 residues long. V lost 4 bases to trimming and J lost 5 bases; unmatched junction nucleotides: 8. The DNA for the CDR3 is TGTGCCAGCAGCGAGGGACAGGGGGCGCCGATAGATACGCAGTATTTT. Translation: CASSEGQGAPIDTQYF.